A single sample is the source of the 31 T cell receptor beta chains below, sequenced in a study of CD4+ T cells in melanoma. Repertoires were generated with immunoSEQ multiplex PCR, while TCRdb's copy carries only in-frame clones and drops some. The sample lists fewer than 150,000 clones, around 90% occurring once. The receptors derive from a human donor with melanoma.

The rearrangement joins TRBV4-1 to TRBJ1-1; D possibly corresponds to TRBD1 (5 bases). The V and J ends lost 0 bases and 0 bases respectively, with 20 bases between them. Germline-derived CDR1 and CDR2 are MGHRA and YSYEKL. The CDR3 has 19 residues. The CDR3 nucleotides are TGCGCCAGCAGCCAAGAGGGGGGGGTAGGGCGGGTTATGAACACTGAAGCTTTCTTT. It yields the protein CASSQEGGVGRVMNTEAFF.

The rearrangement links TRBV7-9 to TRBJ1-2; 7 positions match TRBD1. The CDR3 runs to 14 residues. With V trimmed by 5 bases and J by 4 bases, 7 bases remained unmatched. Per the germline V gene, CDR1 is SEHNR and CDR2 is FQNEAQ (reference sequence). The CDR3 nucleotides read TGTGCCAGCAGCCAACCCACAGGGGTCTATGGCTACACCTTC. This sequence encodes CASSQPTGVYGYTF.

V gene TRBV25-1 combines with J gene TRBJ1-5; no definite D call. Germline values: CDR1 MGHDK, CDR2 SYGVNS. The CDR3 loop spans 14 amino acids. V lost 2 bases and J 5 bases, leaving 10 bases between the germline ends. CDR3 DNA: TGTGCCAGCAGTGAAGGTTATTGGGATCAGCCCCAGCATTTT. It yields the protein CASSEGYWDQPQHF.

The chain couples TRBV19 to TRBJ2-1, with 13 bases identical to TRBD2. The CDR3 loop spans 19 amino acids. The germline V gene has CDR1 LNHDA and CDR2 SQIVND (reference sequence). With 5 bases clipped from V and 3 bases from J, the junction kept 13 bases outside the gene matches. CDR3 sequence (DNA): TGTGCCAGTAGTCGTATCGGACTAGCGGGGGTTACTAACTACAATGAGCAGTTCTTC. The encoded protein is CASSRIGLAGVTNYNEQFF. The whole variable domain, remainder taken from reference TRBV19 and TRBJ2-1, is DGGITQSPKYLFRKEGQNVTLSCEQNLNHDAMYWYRQDPGQGLRLIYYSQIVNDFQKGDIAEGYSVSREKKESFPLTVTSAQKNPTAFYLCASSRIGLAGVTNYNEQFFGPGTRLTVL.

The rearrangement joins TRBV5-1 to TRBJ2-5; 10 nucleotides align to TRBD2. V trimming: 0 bases; J trimming: 2 bases; junction bases outside the gene matches: 4. Germline-derived CDR1 and CDR2 are SGHRS and YFSETQ. The CDR3 loop spans 16 amino acids. The CDR3 DNA is TGCGCCAGCAGCTTGGCCCTAGCGGGGGAGCAAGAGACCCAGTACTTC. The encoded protein is CASSLALAGEQETQYF.

The chain carries TRBV18 and TRBJ1-4, with D possibly being TRBD1 (6 bases). CDR3 length equals 14 residues. The germline CDR1 and CDR2 sequences are KGHSH and LQKENI. V was shortened by 3 bases and J by 4 bases, with 9 bases between the two germline ends. Written as DNA, the CDR3 is TGTGCCAGCTCACCTACAGGGTATAATGAAAAACTGTTTTTT. Its translation: CASSPTGYNEKLFF. Variable domain in full (rest from reference TRBV18 and TRBJ1-4): NAGVMQNPRHLVRRRGQEARLRCSPMKGHSHVYWYRQLPEEGLKFMVYLQKENIIDESGMPKERFSAEFPKEGPSILRIQQVVRGDSAAYFCASSPTGYNEKLFFGSGTQLSVL.

The J gene is TRBJ2-1, the V gene TRBV4-2; 10 bases are shared with TRBD2. The CDR3 covers 17 residues. CDR1 LGHNA and CDR2 YNFKEQ come from the germline V gene. The trim removed 0 bases at V and 4 bases at J, leaving 6 bases unmatched. As DNA, the CDR3 is TGTGCCAGCAGCCAAGATCCAGGACTAGCGGCATACAATGAGCAGTTCTTC. It specifies CASSQDPGLAAYNEQFF.

The gene calls are TRBV7-3 and TRBJ2-3; D unclear. V lost 2 bases, J lost 6 bases, and 9 bases lay in between. Germline CDR1 SGHTA, CDR2 FQGTGA. The CDR3 is 13 residues long. CDR3 in amino acids: CASSLDKRDTQYF. The CDR3 nucleotides are TGTGCCAGCAGCTTAGACAAGAGGGATACGCAGTATTTT.

The rearrangement uses TRBV10-1 and TRBJ2-5; 10 bases are shared with TRBD2. Germline CDR1 WNHNN, CDR2 SYGVQD (reference sequence). V lost 6 bases and J lost 1; bases outside the gene matches: 5. The CDR3 contains 15 residues. This CDR3 is CASSDGLAAQETQYF. DNA of the CDR3: TGCGCCAGCAGCGACGGACTAGCGGCCCAAGAGACCCAGTACTTC.

The rearrangement joins TRBV10-3 to TRBJ1-2; TRBD1 is a possible D gene (6 bases). The CDR3 has 14 residues. The V gene's germline CDR1 is ENHRY and CDR2 SYGVKD. Trimming cost V 6 bases and J 4 bases, with 15 bases left between them. The CDR3 nucleotides read TGTGCCATCAGGAAGACAGGCCCCGGCTATGGCTACACCTTC. Translated, it gives CAIRKTGPGYGYTF.

CDR3 sequence (DNA): TGCGCCAGCAGCTTGGAGGGACTAGCGGGGACAGAGACCCAGTACTTC. It is translated as CASSLEGLAGTETQYF. The chain uses TRBV5-1 and TRBJ2-5; TRBD2 matches 13 bases. CDR1 is SGHRS, CDR2 YFSETQ, per germline. J was trimmed by 4 bases and V by 0 bases; bases with no gene match: 3. This CDR3 spans 16 amino acids.

Points on this clone: Other nucleotide sequences in the sample specify the same CDR3. The rearrangement links TRBV5-1 to TRBJ2-3, with 12 bases fitting TRBD2. The V gene's germline CDR1 is SGHRS and CDR2 YFSETQ. Trimming took 2 bases from V and 6 from J; bases not matched to a gene: 1. This CDR3 has 14 amino acids. CDR3 bases: TGCGCCAGCAGCTTAACTAGCGGGGGGGATACGCAGTATTTT. This sequence encodes CASSLTSGGDTQYF.

V is TRBV29-1 and J is TRBJ1-4, with 7 bases identical to TRBD1. This CDR3 has 13 residues. V dropped 5 bases and J dropped 5; count of bases not matched to a gene: 5. Per the germline V gene, CDR1 is SQVTM and CDR2 is ANQGSEA. The CDR3 here is CSVNRGTNEKLFF. In DNA, the CDR3 is TGCAGCGTTAACAGGGGTACGAATGAAAAACTGTTTTTT.

This clone was counted a single time. The chain links TRBV7-7 to TRBJ1-1; TRBD1 is a possible D gene (5 bases). V lost 5 bases and J 1 base, leaving 8 bases between the germline ends. Germline V gene data show CDR1 as SSHAT and CDR2 as FNYEAQ (reference sequence). The CDR3 totals 13 residues. The CDR3 nucleotides are TGTGCCAGCAGCCTACAGGAGAACACTGAAGCTTTCTTT. The encoded protein is CASSLQENTEAFF.

The chain links TRBV18 to TRBJ2-3, with 7 bases lining up with TRBD2. The CDR3 is 16 amino acids. V lost 3 bases to trimming and J lost 4 bases; unmatched junction nucleotides: 10. In germline, CDR1 is KGHSH, CDR2 LQKENI. In nucleotides, the CDR3 is TGTGCCAGCTCACCGGCGCCTAGCGGAAGGTCAGATACGCAGTATTTT. Amino acid sequence: CASSPAPSGRSDTQYF.

This rearrangement joins TRBV7-9 to TRBJ1-3; TRBD1 matches 7 bases. The V gene end was trimmed by 6 bases and the J gene end by 4 bases; junction bases not matched to a gene: 6. The V gene's germline CDR1 is SEHNR and CDR2 FQNEAQ (reference sequence). The CDR3 runs 14 residues. CDR3 protein: CASSTRGQGNTIYF. CDR3 nucleotides: TGTGCCAGCAGTACCCGGGGACAGGGAAACACCATATATTTT.

The chain uses TRBV2 and TRBJ2-5; the D is unclear. Looked up from germline, CDR1 is SNHLY and CDR2 is FYNNEI. The CDR3 sequence is 14 residues long. The germline V and J ends were trimmed by 5 bases and 5 bases, with 15 bases remaining between them. CDR3 sequence reads: CASSKSNGMETQYF. For the CDR3, the DNA is TGTGCCAGCAGTAAAAGCAATGGGATGGAGACCCAGTACTTC.

The chain carries TRBV19 and TRBJ1-6, with D perhaps TRBD1 (5 bases). The V gene's germline CDR1 is LNHDA and CDR2 SQIVND (reference sequence). CDR3 size: 13 residues. V was shortened by 3 bases and J by 14 bases, with 14 bases between the two germline ends. The CDR3 protein is CASSMGSPGTLHF. Written as DNA, the CDR3 is TGTGCCAGTAGTATGGGAAGTCCAGGGACCCTCCACTTT.

The chain couples TRBV6-5 to TRBJ1-1, with D unresolved. V lost 2 bases and J 1 base, leaving 8 bases between the germline ends. The CDR3 extends over 14 amino acids. Germline assignment: CDR1 MNHEY and CDR2 SVGAGI. CDR3 nucleotide sequence: TGTGCCAGCAGTTACGGTCAGACGAACACTGAAGCTTTCTTT. This codes for CASSYGQTNTEAFF.

CDR3 in DNA: TGTGCCAGCAGCGTAGGGGGGGCGGCCGGGCATGGCTACACCTTC. Protein: CASSVGGAAGHGYTF. The gene calls are TRBV9 and TRBJ1-2, with D tentatively TRBD1 (6 bases). Germline lookup yields CDR1 SGDLS and CDR2 YYNGEE. Trimming shortened V by 0 bases and J by 6 bases, and 15 bases separated the two germline ends. The CDR3 is 15 amino acids.

This chain joins TRBV5-5 and TRBJ1-1; no firm D call. V lost 2 bases and J 6 bases, leaving 20 bases between the germline ends. There are 16 residues in the CDR3. Germline V gene lookup returns CDR1 SGHKS and CDR2 YYEKEE (reference sequence). The CDR3, as DNA: TGTGCCAGCAGCTTTTTCGGGCCGGACTGGTTGGCTGAAGCTTTCTTT. It specifies CASSFFGPDWLAEAFF.

The genes are TRBV30 and TRBJ1-1; D unresolved. Trimming removed 1 base from V and 1 base from J, with 7 bases in between. Germline values: CDR1 GTSNPN, CDR2 SVGIG (reference sequence). The CDR3 covers 13 residues. Written as DNA, the CDR3 is TGTGCCTGGAGTGAGGGTGCGAACACTGAAGCTTTCTTT. As protein: CAWSEGANTEAFF. Variable domain in full (rest from reference TRBV30 and TRBJ1-1): SQTIHQWPATLVQPVGSPLSLECTVEGTSNPNLYWYRQAAGRGLQLLFYSVGIGQISSEVPQNLSASRPQDRQFILSSKKLLLSDSGFYLCAWSEGANTEAFFGQGTRLTVV.

CDR3 coding DNA: TGTGCCAGTAGTATCCTCGGGGGAGCCACTGAAGCTTTCTTT. This translates into CASSILGGATEAFF. The chain recombines TRBV19 with TRBJ1-1, with D perhaps TRBD1 (5 bases). The CDR3 is 14 amino acids. From germline, CDR1 is LNHDA and CDR2 SQIVND (reference sequence). V was clipped by 3 bases and J by 4 bases, with 12 bases between them.

The V gene is TRBV14, the J gene TRBJ1-1; D remains unclear. In germline, CDR1 is SGHDN, CDR2 FVKESK. The CDR3 sequence is 13 residues long. V lost 4 bases and J 4 bases, leaving 10 bases between the germline ends. As DNA, the CDR3 is TGTGCCAGCAGCCCCCAACGAATCACTGAAGCTTTCTTT. Amino acids: CASSPQRITEAFF.

This clone was detected once. The genes are TRBV6-1 and TRBJ2-2; TRBD2 matches 8 bases. The germline V gene has CDR1 MNHNS and CDR2 SASEGT. V shed 4 bases, J shed 5 bases, and the junction held 9 bases outside the gene matches. This CDR3 is 16 amino acids long. The CDR3 region has the DNA TGTGCCAGCAGTGGGGTTTCGGGGGGGCGAACCGGGGAGCTGTTTTTT. Translating it yields CASSGVSGGRTGELFF.

The V gene is TRBV20-1, the J gene TRBJ2-7; D might be TRBD1 or TRBD2, each matching 5 bases. The germline gives CDR1 DFQATT, CDR2 SNEGSKA (reference sequence). The ends were cut back, 5 bases at V and 7 bases at J, with 12 bases in the middle. The CDR3 has 11 residues. This CDR3 is CSAPWGWEQYF. The CDR3 DNA sequence: TGCAGTGCTCCTTGGGGGTGGGAGCAGTACTTC.

The rearrangement joins TRBV7-9 to TRBJ1-1; possibly TRBD1 for D (5 bases). Trimming removed 8 bases at V and 2 bases at J, with 21 bases between. Germline lookup yields CDR1 SEHNR and CDR2 FQNEAQ (reference sequence). This CDR3 has 16 amino acids. This CDR3 is CASLKPDSYSNTEAFF. The CDR3 region has the DNA TGTGCCAGCCTCAAGCCAGACAGCTATTCAAACACTGAAGCTTTCTTT.

J is TRBJ1-3 and V is TRBV5-1; D uncertain. The length of the CDR3 is 13 residues. Deletions cut 0 bases from V and 4 bases from J, with 5 bases between. CDR1 SGHRS and CDR2 YFSETQ come from the germline V gene. CDR3 nucleotides: TGCGCCAGCAGCTTGGACCTCGGAAACACCATATATTTT. This encodes CASSLDLGNTIYF.

V and J are TRBV5-1 and TRBJ2-2; D remains unclear. Germline V lookup: CDR1 SGHRS, CDR2 YFSETQ. The CDR3 is 12 residues long. V was trimmed by 2 bases and J by 2 bases, leaving 1 base between them. CDR3 sequence reads: CASSLNTGELFF. CDR3 sequence (DNA): TGCGCCAGCAGCTTAAACACCGGGGAGCTGTTTTTT.

The gene calls are TRBV10-1 and TRBJ1-4; maybe TRBD1 (5 bases). The CDR3 contains 15 residues. The ends were cut back, 3 bases at V and 9 bases at J, with 17 bases in the middle. The germline CDR1 and CDR2 sequences are WNHNN and SYGVQD (reference sequence). The chain's CDR3 is CASSEGGRAHQKLFF. In DNA, the CDR3 is TGCGCCAGCAGTGAAGGCGGCAGGGCCCATCAAAAACTGTTTTTT.

This sequence joins TRBV7-9 and TRBJ2-7; TRBD1 might be the D (5 bases). This CDR3 spans 13 amino acids. V dropped 1 base and J dropped 3 bases, with 7 bases sitting between them. Germline lookup yields CDR1 SEHNR and CDR2 FQNEAQ (reference sequence). In nucleotides, the CDR3 is TGTGCCAGCAGCTTAGGACAGTTCTACGAGCAGTACTTC. As protein: CASSLGQFYEQYF.